The TCR beta chain described here comes from a study of OX40 agonist ivuxolimab in advanced cancers. The overall study: Patients treated during dose escalation were battling hepatocellular carcinoma, melanoma, renal cell or head and neck cancer. Study-wide results and limits: Dose levels from 0.1 to 3.0 mg/kg saw CD4+ and CD8+ blood T cells expand clonally by week 6.

As for this clone: Antigen specificity is unknown. The same CDR3 arises from other DNA sequences in this sample as well.

Data came from immunoSEQ multiplex PCR; TCRdb stores just in-frame clones and leaves some out. The sample carries about 120,000 clones, roughly 93% recorded once. The germline V gene encodes CDR1 SEHNR and CDR2 FQNEAQ (reference sequence). The CDR3 sequence is 10 residues long. The V end lost 1 base, the J end lost 6 bases, and 1 base lay between the germline ends. The chain employs TRBV7-9 and TRBJ2-7; D gene unclear. The clonotype originates from an adult with an advanced solid tumor such as melanoma, head and neck, liver or kidney cancer. The source material was CD4+ or CD8+ T cells sorted from blood, sampled in a trial of the OX40 agonist ivuxolimab. This CDR3 is CASSLGEQYF. DNA of the CDR3: TGTGCCAGCAGCTTAGGCGAGCAGTACTTC.